The clone carrying this T cell receptor beta chain was seen repeatedly, ten times or more. Its antigen is as yet unknown. During its preparation, the TCRbeta library received unique molecular identifiers. TCRdb re-analysed the PCR reads in MiXCR, keeping a single row per CDR3 protein. The profile shows 580,000 or so distinct CDR3 sequences, around 23% of them singletons. The data stem from a study of T-cell reconstitution after alpha-beta-depleted transplantation in children. General study findings and limits: Diversity of TCRbeta at day 60 was high in some patients, arising from surviving recipient T cells and thymic progenitors. Where alpha-beta T cells came from about two months after transplant was reportedly several hundred expanded graft clones. Newly produced T cells mostly accounted for T-cell counts and diversity one year post-transplant.

V was cut by 6 bases and J by 0 bases, with 12 bases left in between. This CDR3 contains 13 residues. The germline gives CDR1 SQVTM, CDR2 ANQGSEA. V usage is TRBV29-1 and J usage is TRBJ2-7; D possibly uses TRBD1 or TRBD2 (5 bases each). The input for sequencing was PBMCs, mostly from graft donor cells, taken 360 days after TCRalphabeta/CD19-depleted stem cell transplant. The origin of this receptor is a boy younger than two who had a stem cell transplant for acute myeloid leukemia, so the T cells may come from the graft donor. Here the CDR3 DNA reads TGCAGCGTAGGAAACGGGGCCTCCTACGAGCAGTACTTC. Translation: CSVGNGASYEQYF.